The next 32 T cell receptor beta chains were all read from a single sample in a study of cytomegalovirus exposure and HLA in healthy donors. The PCR ran on 60 Vbeta and 13 Jbeta primers. Sequencing used immunoSEQ multiplex PCR; TCRdb keeps in-frame clones, though not all of them. The table has about 210,000 clones, roughly 85% seen once. Input material: PBMCs. The origin of the receptors is a girl aged 2 to 9 in good health and CMV-seronegative.

The rearrangement joins TRBV2 to TRBJ2-1; 9 positions match TRBD1. Germline loops: CDR1 SNHLY, CDR2 FYNNEI. Unmatched junction bases numbered 11, after V lost 3 bases and J lost 8 bases. The CDR3 consists of 16 residues. CDR3 sequence (DNA): TGTGCCAGCAGTGATTCCCGGACAGGGGATCGCTATGAGCAGTTCTTC. This gives the protein CASSDSRTGDRYEQFF.

The chain uses TRBV19 and TRBJ2-5; a weak D match, TRBD2 (8 bases). The ends were cut back, 5 bases at V and 4 bases at J, with 20 bases in the middle. Germline V lookup: CDR1 LNHDA, CDR2 SQIVND (reference sequence). The CDR3 runs 16 residues. The CDR3 spells CASSAREGAHRETQYF. CDR3 coding DNA: TGTGCCAGTAGTGCACGGGAGGGGGCGCATAGAGAGACCCAGTACTTC.

The V and J genes are TRBV7-2 and TRBJ1-5; D is ambiguous. The length of the CDR3 is 13 residues. With 5 bases removed from V and 7 bases from J, the gap between germline ends came to 12 bases. CDR1 is SGHTA and CDR2 is FQGNSA in the germline V gene. CDR3 DNA sequence: TGTGCCAGCAGCGAGAGCCGGGTCCAGCCCCAGCATTTT. This translates into CASSESRVQPQHF.

This clone was counted a single time. This sequence joins TRBV29-1 and TRBJ2-2; D remains ambiguous. V was cut by 7 bases and J by 0 bases, with 9 bases left in between. CDR3 size: 13 residues. Per the germline V gene, CDR1 is SQVTM and CDR2 is ANQGSEA. The chain's CDR3 is CSATDTNTGELFF. In DNA, the CDR3 is TGCAGCGCGACTGATACGAACACCGGGGAGCTGTTTTTT.

This clone came up once. The chain carries TRBV5-6 and TRBJ1-2, with 10 nucleotides matching TRBD1. V lost 5 bases to trimming and J lost 5 bases; unmatched junction nucleotides: 9. The CDR3 length is 15 residues. CDR1 SGHDT and CDR2 YYEEEE come from the germline V gene. CDR3 loop: CASRPTGGARYGYTF. CDR3 sequence (DNA): TGTGCCAGCAGACCGACAGGGGGCGCGAGGTATGGCTACACCTTC.

The chain recombines TRBV19 with TRBJ2-6; tentative D call: TRBD1 (6 bases). The germline CDR1 and CDR2 sequences are LNHDA and SQIVND (reference sequence). This CDR3 has 16 amino acids. Trimming took off 3 bases at V and 0 bases at J, with 9 bases between the two ends. CDR3 loop: CASSMTGVSGANVLTF. In DNA form, the CDR3 reads TGTGCCAGTAGTATGACAGGTGTCTCTGGGGCCAACGTCCTGACTTTC.

This chain joins TRBV5-1 and TRBJ1-3, with 7 nucleotides matching TRBD1. The germline gives CDR1 SGHRS, CDR2 YFSETQ. J lost 0 bases, V lost 4 bases, and 4 bases had no gene match. The CDR3 consists of 15 residues. For the CDR3, the DNA is TGCGCCAGCAGCATGGACAGGCCCTCTGGAAACACCATATATTTT. This sequence encodes CASSMDRPSGNTIYF.

This clone has a handful of counts. Other DNA sequences of this sample code for an identical CDR3. The chain carries TRBV11-3 and TRBJ2-3, with TRBD2 as a possible D gene (5 bases). Germline V gene data show CDR1 as SGHNT and CDR2 as YENEEA. This CDR3 has 13 residues. V was clipped by 2 bases and J by 3 bases, with 6 bases between them. CDR3 amino acids: CASSLRGTDTQYF. CDR3 DNA: TGTGCCAGCAGCTTAAGAGGGACAGATACGCAGTATTTT.

The gene calls are TRBV6-1 and TRBJ2-3; 10 bases agree with TRBD2. The CDR3 has 22 amino acids. Germline V gives CDR1 MNHNS, CDR2 SASEGT. The J segment lost 0 bases and the V segment lost 0 bases, leaving 18 bases of the junction unmatched. DNA of the CDR3: TGTGCCAGCAGTGAAGCGTGGGGGATAGCGGGGGGCCTCACATTGAGCACAGATACGCAGTATTTT. Protein sequence: CASSEAWGIAGGLTLSTDTQYF.

This CDR3 reads CASSSTVTETQYF. Here the CDR3 DNA reads TGCGCCAGCAGCTCGACAGTAACAGAGACCCAGTACTTC. V usage is TRBV5-1 and J usage is TRBJ2-5, with D tentatively TRBD1 (5 bases). V was clipped by 3 bases and J by 4 bases, with 10 bases between them. Germline CDR1 reads SGHRS; CDR2 reads YFSETQ. This CDR3 is 13 amino acids long.

In nucleotides, the CDR3 is TGTGCCAGCAGCGACCGGACAGGGTTTAAAAACGGGGAGCTGTTTTTT. This codes for CASSDRTGFKNGELFF. The chain uses TRBV11-2 and TRBJ2-2, with 8 bases that match TRBD1. CDR3 length equals 16 residues. Germline V gene lookup returns CDR1 SGHAT and CDR2 FQNNGV. The V gene end was trimmed by 5 bases and the J gene end by 7 bases; junction bases not matched to a gene: 12.

The V and J genes are TRBV9 and TRBJ1-3, with TRBD1 as a possible D gene (6 bases). V gave up 4 bases and J gave up 4 bases, with 21 bases separating them. CDR1 SGDLS and CDR2 YYNGEE come from the germline V gene. CDR3 size: 17 residues. DNA for the CDR3: TGTGCCAGCAGCAGAACCGGGACAATGGGCGTGGGAAACACCATATATTTT. Translating gives CASSRTGTMGVGNTIYF.

This clone was picked up a small number of times. The chain is built from TRBV6-1 and TRBJ1-1, with TRBD1 matching 9 bases. Germline trimming cut 7 bases from V and 4 bases from J; bases unmatched to any gene: 7. The CDR3 runs to 14 residues. The germline gives CDR1 MNHNS, CDR2 SASEGT. The CDR3 is CASTPLTGGTEAFF. CDR3 coding DNA: TGTGCCAGCACCCCTCTGACAGGGGGCACTGAAGCTTTCTTT.

This chain links TRBV21-1 with TRBJ1-6. TRBV21-1 is given as a pseudogene. This CDR3 comprises 14 residues. DNA for the CDR3: TGTGCCAGCAGCATAAGAGGGATTTATTCACCCCTCCACTTT. Amino acid sequence: CASSIRGIYSPLHF.

CDR3 nucleotide sequence: TGTGCCAGCTCACCGCCGGGGAAGAATACCGGGGAGCTGTTTTTT. Translation gives CASSPPGKNTGELFF. The chain combines TRBV18 with TRBJ2-2; a possible D gene is TRBD2 (5 bases). Germline lookup yields CDR1 KGHSH and CDR2 LQKENI. Trimming took 3 bases from V and 5 from J, leaving 13 bases between them. The length of the CDR3 is 15 residues.

The V and J genes are TRBV7-8 and TRBJ2-3, with a weak D call TRBD2 (5 bases). The V end lost 5 bases, the J end lost 1 base, and 16 bases lay between the germline ends. This CDR3 has 16 amino acids. Looked up from germline, CDR1 is SGHVS and CDR2 is FQNEAQ. The CDR3 bases are TGTGCCAGCAGCCCACTCGATCGGAGGCGCACAGATACGCAGTATTTT. This encodes CASSPLDRRRTDTQYF.

The rearrangement links TRBV30 to TRBJ1-1; D is unclear. The V gene's germline CDR1 is GTSNPN and CDR2 SVGIG (reference sequence). Deletions cut 5 bases from V and 6 bases from J, with 13 bases between. CDR3 size: 12 residues. This CDR3 reads CAWQVLFPEAFF. In nucleotides, the CDR3 is TGTGCCTGGCAGGTTCTATTCCCTGAAGCTTTCTTT.

The gene calls are TRBV15 and TRBJ1-2, with 10 bases that match TRBD1. The CDR3 loop spans 15 amino acids. J lost 6 bases, V lost 5 bases, and 9 bases had no gene match. Germline V CDR1 and CDR2: LNHNV, YYDKDF (reference sequence). CDR3 coding DNA: TGTGCCACCAGCGCCTTTGCCGGGACAGGGGATGGCTACACCTTC. It yields the protein CATSAFAGTGDGYTF.

The V and J genes are TRBV5-4 and TRBJ1-1; TRBD1 matches 7 bases. The CDR3 is made up of 15 amino acids. Unmatched junction bases numbered 7, after V lost 5 bases and J lost 0 bases. Germline loops: CDR1 SGHNT, CDR2 YYREEE (reference sequence). CDR3 bases: TGTGCCAGCAGTTCCCCGGGACAGCTGAACACTGAAGCTTTCTTT. Protein: CASSSPGQLNTEAFF.

The chain links TRBV11-2 to TRBJ2-7; D perhaps matches TRBD1 (5 bases). V was pared by 5 bases and J by 2 bases, with 19 bases between. CDR1 is SGHAT and CDR2 is FQNNGV in the germline V gene. The CDR3 has 16 amino acids. The CDR3: CASSPNQNRQAYEQYF. The DNA of the CDR3 is TGTGCCAGCAGCCCAAATCAGAACAGGCAAGCCTACGAGCAGTACTTC.

CDR3 protein: CASSIEWASGSYEQYF. In nucleotides, the CDR3 is TGTGCCAGTAGTATAGAATGGGCGAGCGGGAGCTACGAGCAGTACTTC. The chain is built from TRBV19 and TRBJ2-7, with TRBD2 identical over 8 bases. Unmatched junction bases numbered 7, after V lost 0 bases and J lost 3 bases. Germline CDR1 is LNHDA and CDR2 is SQIVND (reference sequence). The CDR3 spans 16 residues.

The chain couples TRBV19 to TRBJ2-2; 13 positions agree with TRBD2. CDR3 length equals 18 residues. V was pared by 9 bases and J by 5 bases, with 15 bases of the junction left unmatched. The V gene's germline CDR1 is LNHDA and CDR2 SQIVND (reference sequence). The CDR3 loop reads CASLRAGLAGALTGELFF. For the CDR3, the DNA is TGTGCCAGCCTCAGAGCTGGACTAGCGGGGGCCTTAACCGGGGAGCTGTTTTTT.

V and J are TRBV5-1 and TRBJ2-5; D is perhaps TRBD1 (5 bases). The assigned J gene may be wrong: the sequence end matches TRBJ2-7 better. The CDR3 consists of 14 residues. Looked up from germline, CDR1 is SGHRS and CDR2 is YFSETQ. The CDR3 is CASSLDAGSGEQYF. CDR3 coding DNA: TGCGCCAGCAGCTTGGATGCAGGGTCCGGCGAGCAGTACTTC.

The count of this clone is one. Other DNA variants within this sample encode the same CDR3. This rearrangement joins TRBV19 to TRBJ2-7; D unclear. This CDR3 contains 13 residues. Trimming took 3 bases from V and 0 from J, leaving 6 bases between them. Germline CDR1 and CDR2: LNHDA and SQIVND (reference sequence). The CDR3 loop reads CASSISGSYEQYF. CDR3 sequence (DNA): TGTGCCAGTAGTATTTCAGGCTCCTACGAGCAGTACTTC.

This chain connects TRBV19 to TRBJ1-1; D is undetermined. The CDR3 sequence is 13 residues long. Germline CDR1 reads LNHDA; CDR2 reads SQIVND (reference sequence). Trimming removed 5 bases from V and 5 bases from J, with 12 bases in between. CDR3 in DNA: TGTGCCAGTAGTTTAACAAAGAGGACTGAAGCTTTCTTT. Encoded protein: CASSLTKRTEAFF. The full variable domain, completed using reference TRBV19 and TRBJ1-1, is DGGITQSPKYLFRKEGQNVTLSCEQNLNHDAMYWYRQDPGQGLRLIYYSQIVNDFQKGDIAEGYSVSREKKESFPLTVTSAQKNPTAFYLCASSLTKRTEAFFGQGTRLTVV.

The chain recombines TRBV30 with TRBJ2-1; the match to TRBD2 covers 9 bases. The CDR3 is 17 amino acids. Germline assignment: CDR1 GTSNPN and CDR2 SVGIG (reference sequence). The V and J ends lost 3 bases and 0 bases, in that order; junction bases with no gene match: 9. This CDR3 is CAWRRAGGLSSYNEQFF. The DNA for the CDR3 is TGTGCCTGGAGACGTGCGGGAGGGCTAAGCTCCTACAATGAGCAGTTCTTC.

The chain carries TRBV27 and TRBJ2-3, with a possible D match to TRBD1 (6 bases). The germline V gene encodes CDR1 MNHEY and CDR2 SMNVEV (reference sequence). CDR3 length equals 13 residues. The ends were cut back, 7 bases at V and 4 bases at J, with 12 bases in the middle. The CDR3 bases are TGTGCCAGCAACAGGGAGTCCGCAGATACGCAGTATTTT. It is translated as CASNRESADTQYF.

This chain joins TRBV6-1 and TRBJ1-1; TRBD1 might be the D (5 bases). The CDR3 has 14 amino acids. CDR1 and CDR2 (germline): MNHNS, SASEGT. V was pared by 2 bases and J by 8 bases, with 15 bases between. For the CDR3, the DNA is TGTGCCAGCAGTGAAACAGGAGAAATTTTAGAAGCTTTCTTT. It specifies CASSETGEILEAFF.

This chain links TRBV30 with TRBJ1-3, with D maybe TRBD1 (5 bases). The germline V and J ends were trimmed by 1 base and 4 bases, with 11 bases remaining between them. This CDR3 region has 14 residues. Germline CDR1 is GTSNPN and CDR2 is SVGIG (reference sequence). CDR3 amino acids: CAWSGGTVGNTIYF. In DNA form, the CDR3 reads TGTGCCTGGAGTGGCGGGACGGTGGGAAACACCATATATTTT.

The genes are TRBV19 and TRBJ2-1; 7 bases match TRBD2. The CDR3 runs to 14 residues. The ends lost 1 base at V and 5 bases at J; junction bases unmatched: 2. Germline CDR1 LNHDA, CDR2 SQIVND (reference sequence). CDR3 loop: CASSIAGGNNEQFF. CDR3 coding DNA: TGTGCCAGTAGTATAGCGGGAGGAAACAATGAGCAGTTCTTC.

This chain uses TRBV7-9 with TRBJ2-5; weak D call: TRBD2 (6 bases). CDR3 length: 17 residues. Germline lookup yields CDR1 SEHNR and CDR2 FQNEAQ (reference sequence). V was cut by 5 bases and J by 5 bases, with 24 bases left in between. CDR3 sequence: CASSQIRRGIRMETQYF. The CDR3 coding sequence is TGTGCCAGCAGCCAAATCCGACGCGGGATAAGGATGGAGACCCAGTACTTC.

This clone occurred once. V gene TRBV10-3 combines with J gene TRBJ2-5, with D possibly matching TRBD2 (6 bases). Deletions cut 5 bases from V and 5 bases from J, with 18 bases between. Germline CDR1 is ENHRY and CDR2 is SYGVKD. The CDR3 loop spans 15 amino acids. Written as DNA, the CDR3 is TGTGCCATCAGTTCCGTCGCGGGGAGTGGGGAGACCCAGTACTTC. It yields the protein CAISSVAGSGETQYF.